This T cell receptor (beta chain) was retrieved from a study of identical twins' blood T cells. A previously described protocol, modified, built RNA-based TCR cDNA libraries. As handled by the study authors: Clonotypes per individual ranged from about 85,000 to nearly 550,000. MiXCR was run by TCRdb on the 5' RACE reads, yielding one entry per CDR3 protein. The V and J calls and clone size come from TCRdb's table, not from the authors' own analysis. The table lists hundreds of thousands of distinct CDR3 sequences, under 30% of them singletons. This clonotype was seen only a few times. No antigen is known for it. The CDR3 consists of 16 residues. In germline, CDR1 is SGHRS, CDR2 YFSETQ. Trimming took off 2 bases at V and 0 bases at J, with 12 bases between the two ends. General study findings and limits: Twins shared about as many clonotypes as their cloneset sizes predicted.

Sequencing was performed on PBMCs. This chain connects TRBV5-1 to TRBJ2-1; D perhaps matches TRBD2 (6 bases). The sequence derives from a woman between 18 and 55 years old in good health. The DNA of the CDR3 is TGCGCCAGCAGCTTTGTAGCGGCCAGCTCCTACAATGAGCAGTTCTTC. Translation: CASSFVAASSYNEQFF.